This T cell receptor beta chain appears in the sequencing data of a study of T cells in Graves' hyperthyroidism and ophthalmopathy. Overall study context: Prior to any treatment, at the point of initial diagnosis, peripheral blood was collected. Study findings and constraints: Ophthalmopathy, which appeared later, was predicted by the model a median approximately six months before onset. Peripheral blood also featured most of the thyroid clonotypes expanded above 0.001.

Amplification of TCR beta CDR3 regions used RNA as the template. HTBI primers drove first-round RT-PCR of the TCR CDR3. Each CDR3 protein gets one entry after TCRdb re-called the multiplex PCR reads with MiXCR. The sample holds fewer than 900,000 distinct CDR3 sequences; roughly a sixth are singletons and the top ten take roughly 17%. Trimming cost V 4 bases and J 2 bases, with 14 bases left between them. The CDR3 is 15 amino acids. Germline CDR1 reads LNHNV; CDR2 reads YYDKDF (reference sequence). This clonotype was found a few times. What it binds is unknown. The sequence was obtained from a woman aged 45-65 years with Graves' hyperthyroidism that later progressed to Graves' ophthalmopathy. The chain joins TRBV15 to TRBJ2-5; D unresolved. The specimen was blood. The CDR3 protein is CATSKSSGPQETQYF. CDR3 DNA: TGTGCCACCAGCAAATCGTCCGGGCCGCAAGAGACCCAGTACTTC. Filled out from reference TRBV15 and TRBJ2-5, the complete variable domain reads DAMVIQNPRYQVTQFGKPVTLSCSQTLNHNVMYWYQQKSSQAPKLLFHYYDKDFNNEADTPDNFQSRRPNTSFCFLDIRSPGLGDTAMYLCATSKSSGPQETQYFGPGTRLLVL.